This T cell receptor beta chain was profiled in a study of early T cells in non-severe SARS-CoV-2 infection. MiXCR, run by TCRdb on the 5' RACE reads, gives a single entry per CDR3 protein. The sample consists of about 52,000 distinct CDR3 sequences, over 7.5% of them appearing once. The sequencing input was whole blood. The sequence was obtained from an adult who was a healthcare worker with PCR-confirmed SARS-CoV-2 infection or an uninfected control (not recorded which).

CDR3 in DNA: TGTGCCAGCAGCCGAAAGTTCGGGCAGGGGATAGATGGCTACACCTTC. Amino acid sequence: CASSRKFGQGIDGYTF. The V gene is TRBV7-9, the J gene TRBJ1-2, with D possibly matching TRBD1 (6 bases). Germline CDR1 is SEHNR and CDR2 is FQNEAQ (reference sequence). V was clipped by 5 bases and J by 6 bases, with 22 bases between them. This CDR3 comprises 16 residues.